This T cell receptor (beta chain) was observed in a study of CD8+ T cells in alopecia areata. Study conclusions and caveats: Greater clonality was observed in lesional scalp samples, especially alopecia totalis/universalis, versus normal scalp.

Concerning this clone: Its antigen is still unknown.

Regarding treatment: oral pan-JAK inhibitor, 5-10 mg twice daily. It was cDNA, reverse transcribed from extracted RNA, that served as the sequencing template. Using immunoSEQ multiplex PCR, the repertoire was profiled, and TCRdb retains in-frame clones only, with some absent. The repertoire holds about 74,000 clones, with roughly 30% as singletons. This CDR3 region has 14 residues. Germline V gene sequence: CDR1 SGHRS, CDR2 YFSETQ. V lost 0 bases to trimming and J lost 5 bases, with 10 bases between them. The source is a human donor with alopecia areata. Sequencing used CD8+ T cells sorted from blood, obtained at week 4, from a patient treated with tofacitinib. The genes are TRBV5-1 and TRBJ2-3, with D perhaps matching TRBD2 (6 bases). CDR3 bases: TGCGCCAGCAGCTTGGAACGGGACTTAGATACGCAGTATTTT. Its translation: CASSLERDLDTQYF.